These 22 T cell receptor beta chains were all obtained from the same sample, sequenced in a study of neurological immune-mediated disorders. One entry per CDR3 protein results from TCRdb running MiXCR on the 5' RACE reads. Of roughly 47,000 distinct CDR3 sequences listed, 3.5% to 5% are singletons. Sequencing was done on a sample of PBMCs. All receptors derive from a woman aged 60-75 years with multiple sclerosis.

This clonotype was recorded at least ten times. For the CDR3, the DNA is TGCAGCGTTGAGGTTGGGATCCAAGAGACCCAGTACTTC. Translated: CSVEVGIQETQYF. The chain has TRBV29-1 and TRBJ2-5; D is uncertain. CDR3 length equals 13 residues. Trimming removed 3 bases from V and 1 base from J, with 9 bases in between. CDR1 and CDR2 from the germline V gene are SQVTM and ANQGSEA.

The sample holds many counts of this clonotype. The chain carries TRBV4-3 and TRBJ2-6; 8 nucleotides match TRBD1. Germline CDR1 reads LGHNA; CDR2 reads YSLEER. The CDR3 runs to 18 residues. J gave up 3 bases and V 2 bases, and 9 bases lay outside the gene matches. In nucleotides, the CDR3 is TGCGCCAGCAGCCAACACCGGGACAGGCCATTTGGGGCCAACGTCCTGACTTTC. This sequence encodes CASSQHRDRPFGANVLTF.

This clonotype was recorded at least ten times. This chain joins TRBV5-1 and TRBJ2-2; D is uncertain. The germline V and J ends were trimmed by 4 bases and 0 bases, with 13 bases remaining between them. The germline V gene has CDR1 SGHRS and CDR2 YFSETQ. CDR3 length: 16 amino acids. The CDR3 loop is CASSQDTISNTGELFF. The CDR3 bases are TGCGCCAGCAGCCAAGACACAATTTCGAACACCGGGGAGCTGTTTTTT.

Ten or more counts support this clonotype. The genes are TRBV9 and TRBJ2-4; no firm D call. The CDR3 runs 16 residues. With 0 bases removed from V and 0 bases from J, the gap between germline ends came to 10 bases. Looked up from germline, CDR1 is SGDLS and CDR2 is YYNGEE. The CDR3 reads CASSVVRPLAKNIQYF. Written as DNA, the CDR3 is TGTGCCAGCAGCGTAGTCAGGCCTTTAGCCAAAAACATTCAGTACTTC.

This clonotype was observed many times. The chain uses TRBV29-1 and TRBJ1-1, with D unresolved. V lost 4 bases and J 5 bases, leaving 8 bases between the germline ends. Germline CDR1 SQVTM, CDR2 ANQGSEA. The CDR3 totals 11 residues. CDR3 loop: CSVVDGTEAFF. CDR3 DNA sequence: TGCAGCGTTGTCGATGGAACTGAAGCTTTCTTT.

This clonotype was counted ten times or more. This chain connects TRBV5-1 to TRBJ1-1; no definite D call. V was shortened by 4 bases and J by 1 base, with 11 bases between the two germline ends. Germline CDR1 reads SGHRS; CDR2 reads YFSETQ. The CDR3 consists of 14 residues. The DNA for the CDR3 is TGCGCCAGCAGCAGGACCGACGGGAACACTGAAGCTTTCTTT. It translates to CASSRTDGNTEAFF.

This clonotype was seen at least ten times. This chain uses TRBV7-9 with TRBJ2-5; 7 nucleotides agree with TRBD1. Trimming at V came to 7 bases and at J to 1 base, leaving 18 bases not matched to a gene. Per the germline V gene, CDR1 is SEHNR and CDR2 is FQNEAQ (reference sequence). CDR3 length equals 18 residues. The CDR3 region is CASTNPERQGSTQETQYF. For the CDR3, the DNA is TGTGCCAGCACAAATCCCGAGAGACAGGGATCAACCCAAGAGACCCAGTACTTC.

The chain has TRBV20-1 and TRBJ2-3, with 7 bases aligning to TRBD2. The CDR3 covers 16 residues. Germline trimming cut 4 bases from V and 0 bases from J; bases unmatched to any gene: 10. In germline, CDR1 is DFQATT, CDR2 SNEGSKA (reference sequence). The CDR3 sequence: CSATSGTTQSTDTQYF. CDR3 DNA sequence: TGCAGTGCTACCTCCGGGACTACTCAAAGCACAGATACGCAGTATTTT.

Many counts were recorded for this clonotype. The chain combines TRBV7-3 with TRBJ1-1; 7 bases are shared with TRBD1. The CDR3 spans 13 residues. Unmatched junction bases numbered 3, after V lost 4 bases and J lost 4 bases. The germline gives CDR1 SGHTA, CDR2 FQGTGA. CDR3 in amino acids: CASSSQGGTEAFF. The CDR3 DNA reads as TGTGCCAGCAGCTCTCAGGGGGGCACTGAAGCTTTCTTT.

This clonotype appeared a few times. The chain combines TRBV4-1 with TRBJ2-3; D gene uncertain. The CDR3 is 12 amino acids. CDR1 and CDR2 from the germline V gene are MGHRA and YSYEKL. With 1 base removed from V and 6 bases from J, the gap between germline ends came to 5 bases. CDR3 DNA sequence: TGCGCCAGCAGCCAAGTGGCGGATACGCAGTATTTT. Encoded protein: CASSQVADTQYF.

This clonotype was observed at least ten times. V is TRBV5-1 and J is TRBJ2-7; D ambiguous. The length of the CDR3 is 15 residues. CDR1 is SGHRS and CDR2 is YFSETQ in the germline V gene. V lost 0 bases and J 0 bases, leaving 10 bases between the germline ends. The CDR3 reads CASSLVRAFSYEQYF. CDR3 bases: TGCGCCAGCAGCTTGGTAAGGGCTTTCTCCTACGAGCAGTACTTC.

Many counts were recorded for this clonotype. The chain couples TRBV10-3 to TRBJ1-1; D is unresolved. CDR1 ENHRY and CDR2 SYGVKD come from the germline V gene. V was shortened by 2 bases and J by 3 bases, with 1 base between the two germline ends. The CDR3 contains 11 residues. CDR3 coding DNA: TGTGCCATCAGTGAGGACACTGAAGCTTTCTTT. Amino acids: CAISEDTEAFF.

This clonotype was seen repeatedly, ten times or more. The DNA of the CDR3 is TGTGCCACCAGTGATTTCACAGATACGCAGTATTTT. This gives the protein CATSDFTDTQYF. The chain couples TRBV24-1 to TRBJ2-3; D not certain. The CDR3 has 12 residues. Germline V gene data show CDR1 as KGHDR and CDR2 as SFDVKD. V was clipped by 1 base and J by 2 bases, with 0 bases between them.

The sample holds many counts of this clonotype. The chain is built from TRBV2 and TRBJ2-1; D is undetermined. The V end lost 5 bases, the J end lost 3 bases, and 8 bases lay between the germline ends. This CDR3 region has 13 residues. Germline V gene sequence: CDR1 SNHLY, CDR2 FYNNEI. The CDR3 loop reads CASSQLLYNEQFF. DNA for the CDR3: TGTGCCAGCAGTCAACTTCTCTACAATGAGCAGTTCTTC. Full variable domain (remainder filled in from reference TRBV2 and TRBJ2-1): EPEVTQTPSHQVTQMGQEVILRCVPISNHLYFYWYRQILGQKVEFLVSFYNNEISEKSEIFDDQFSVERPDGSNFTLKIRSTKLEDSAMYFCASSQLLYNEQFFGPGTRLTVL.

This clonotype turned up a few times. The chain combines TRBV2 with TRBJ1-4; TRBD1 agrees at 10 bases. V dropped 5 bases and J dropped 7; count of bases not matched to a gene: 7. Germline V gene lookup returns CDR1 SNHLY and CDR2 FYNNEI. CDR3 length: 15 amino acids. CDR3 in DNA: TGTGCCAGCAGTAAGACAGGGGGCGGCGGTGAAAAACTGTTTTTT. Its translation is CASSKTGGGGEKLFF.

V gene TRBV10-3 combines with J gene TRBJ2-5; no definite D call. CDR1 ENHRY and CDR2 SYGVKD come from the germline V gene. The ends were cut back, 11 bases at V and 2 bases at J, with 18 bases in the middle. The CDR3 spans 14 residues. CDR3 in DNA: TGTGCCGCTGCAAGAGGCACCGGGCAAGAGACCCAGTACTTC. Translated: CAAARGTGQETQYF.

This clonotype was counted ten times or more. V is TRBV9 and J is TRBJ2-1, with 7 positions matching TRBD2. After removal of 5 bases from V and 5 bases from J, the junction contained 7 bases not matched to a gene. Looked up from germline, CDR1 is SGDLS and CDR2 is YYNGEE. The CDR3 extends over 14 amino acids. As DNA, the CDR3 is TGTGCCAGCAGGGGCGGGAGTTTCGACAATGAGCAGTTCTTC. Translated, it gives CASRGGSFDNEQFF.

This clonotype was observed many times. The chain combines TRBV5-6 with TRBJ1-2, with 9 nucleotides matching TRBD1. Germline V gives CDR1 SGHDT, CDR2 YYEEEE. The CDR3 is 14 amino acids. Trimming cost V 5 bases and J 5 bases; bases outside gene matches: 7. CDR3 region: CASRLTGGGYGYTF. The CDR3 coding sequence is TGTGCCAGCAGACTGACAGGGGGAGGATATGGCTACACCTTC.

Many counts were recorded for this clonotype. The V and J genes are TRBV7-9 and TRBJ1-1, with 8 bases lining up with TRBD1. Germline loops: CDR1 SEHNR, CDR2 FQNEAQ (reference sequence). The CDR3 loop spans 14 amino acids. With 5 bases clipped from V and 6 bases from J, the junction kept 8 bases outside the gene matches. CDR3 region: CASSTTRQGPEAFF. DNA for the CDR3: TGTGCCAGCAGCACAACCCGACAGGGGCCTGAAGCTTTCTTT.

This clonotype was seen more than once but under ten times. This chain links TRBV5-1 with TRBJ2-1; no firm D call. The CDR3 is made up of 13 amino acids. CDR1 SGHRS and CDR2 YFSETQ come from the germline V gene. V was trimmed by 1 base and J by 1 base, leaving 3 bases between them. CDR3 sequence reads: CASSLRSYNEQFF. The DNA of the CDR3 is TGCGCCAGCAGCTTGCGGTCCTACAATGAGCAGTTCTTC.

This clonotype was counted many times. The chain joins TRBV28 to TRBJ1-4, with D hard to call. Trimming stripped 3 bases from V and 5 bases from J, with 13 bases between. CDR3 length: 15 amino acids. Germline V gives CDR1 MDHEN, CDR2 SYDVKM. CDR3 loop: CASSFPDGSNEKLFF. CDR3 nucleotide sequence: TGTGCCAGCAGTTTCCCCGACGGCTCGAATGAAAAACTGTTTTTT.

J is TRBJ1-4 and V is TRBV7-8, with 9 bases matching TRBD1. CDR3 length: 15 residues. The V gene end was trimmed by 5 bases and the J gene end by 6 bases; junction bases not matched to a gene: 7. Germline V gene data show CDR1 as SGHVS and CDR2 as FQNEAQ. CDR3 loop: CASSLGDRVDEKLFF. CDR3 nucleotide sequence: TGTGCCAGCAGCCTAGGGGACAGGGTGGATGAAAAACTGTTTTTT.